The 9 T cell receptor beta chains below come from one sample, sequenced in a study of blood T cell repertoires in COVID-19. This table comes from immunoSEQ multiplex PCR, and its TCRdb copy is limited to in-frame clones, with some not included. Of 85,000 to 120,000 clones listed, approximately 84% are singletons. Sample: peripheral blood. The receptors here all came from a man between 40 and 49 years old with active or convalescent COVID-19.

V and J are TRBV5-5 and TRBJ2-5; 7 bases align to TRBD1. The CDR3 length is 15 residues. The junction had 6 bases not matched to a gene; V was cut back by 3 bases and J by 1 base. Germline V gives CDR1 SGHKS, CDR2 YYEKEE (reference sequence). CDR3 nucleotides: TGTGCCAGCAGCTATCTTCACAGGGGCCAAGAGACCCAGTACTTC. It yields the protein CASSYLHRGQETQYF.

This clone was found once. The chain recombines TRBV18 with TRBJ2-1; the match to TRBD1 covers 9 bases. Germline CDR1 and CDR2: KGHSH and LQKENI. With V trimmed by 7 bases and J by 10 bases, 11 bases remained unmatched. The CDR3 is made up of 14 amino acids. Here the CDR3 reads CASLQQGARYEQFF. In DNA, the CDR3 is TGTGCCAGCTTACAACAGGGGGCCCGATACGAGCAGTTCTTC.

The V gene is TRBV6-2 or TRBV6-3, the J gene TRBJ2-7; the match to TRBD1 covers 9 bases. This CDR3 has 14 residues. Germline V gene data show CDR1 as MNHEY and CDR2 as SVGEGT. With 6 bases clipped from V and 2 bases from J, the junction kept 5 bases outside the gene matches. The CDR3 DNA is TGTGCCAGCAGCCGCCGGGACAGGGCCTACGAGCAGTACTTC. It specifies CASSRRDRAYEQYF.

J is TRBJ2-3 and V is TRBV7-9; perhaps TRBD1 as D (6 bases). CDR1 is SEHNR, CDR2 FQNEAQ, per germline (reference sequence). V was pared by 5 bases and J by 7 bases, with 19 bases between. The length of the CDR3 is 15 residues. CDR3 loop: CASSLVTGTRNTQYF. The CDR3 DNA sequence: TGTGCCAGCAGCCTTGTAACAGGGACCAGAAATACGCAGTATTTT.

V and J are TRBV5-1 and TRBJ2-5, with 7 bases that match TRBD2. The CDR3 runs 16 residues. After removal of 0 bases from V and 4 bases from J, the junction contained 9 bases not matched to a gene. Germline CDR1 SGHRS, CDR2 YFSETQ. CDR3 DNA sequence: TGCGCCAGCAGCTTGGCGGAGGCGGGGGTGAGAGAGACCCAGTACTTC. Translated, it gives CASSLAEAGVRETQYF.

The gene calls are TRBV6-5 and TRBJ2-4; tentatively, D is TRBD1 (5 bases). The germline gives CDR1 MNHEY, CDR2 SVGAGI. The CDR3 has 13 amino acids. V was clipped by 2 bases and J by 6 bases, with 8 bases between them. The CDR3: CASSYGQSNIQYF. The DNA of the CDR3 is TGTGCCAGCAGTTACGGACAATCAAACATTCAGTACTTC.

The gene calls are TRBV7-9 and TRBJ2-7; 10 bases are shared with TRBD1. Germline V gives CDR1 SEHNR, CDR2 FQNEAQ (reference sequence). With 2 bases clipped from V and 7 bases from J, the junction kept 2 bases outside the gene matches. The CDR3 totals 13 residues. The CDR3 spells CASSLRTGGEQYF. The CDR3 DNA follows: TGTGCCAGCAGCTTACGGACAGGGGGGGAGCAGTACTTC.

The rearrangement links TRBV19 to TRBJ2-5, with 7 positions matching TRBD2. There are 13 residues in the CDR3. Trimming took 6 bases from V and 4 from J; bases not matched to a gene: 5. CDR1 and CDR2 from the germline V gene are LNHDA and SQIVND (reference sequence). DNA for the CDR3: TGTGCCAGTAGCTGGGGACTATTAGAGACCCAGTACTTC. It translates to CASSWGLLETQYF.

CDR3 amino acids: CASSRSGARNTGELFF. The CDR3 bases are TGTGCCAGCAGTCGATCGGGAGCCCGGAACACCGGGGAGCTGTTTTTT. This rearrangement joins TRBV6-6 to TRBJ2-2; possibly TRBD2 for D (6 bases). The CDR3 totals 16 residues. Germline CDR1 reads MNHNY; CDR2 reads SVGAGI (reference sequence). Trimming pared 5 bases from V and 1 base from J, leaving 14 bases between.